Listed here are 5 T cell receptor beta chains from one sample, sequenced in a study of shared clonotypes between healthy human individuals. Measured with immunoSEQ multiplex PCR; TCRdb has only the in-frame clones, and not every one. The sample records about 1.1 million clones, 60% to 85% being singletons. Material for sequencing was memory CD4+ T cells from PBMCs. The subset denotes: CD45RA-negative fraction. The receptors were gathered from a man younger than 35 in good health. Some clones in this sample may be carry-over from other donors' samples.

The rearrangement joins TRBV7-2 to TRBJ2-1; 10 nucleotides line up with TRBD2. Germline lookup yields CDR1 SGHTA and CDR2 FQGNSA. The V segment lost 5 bases and the J segment 10 bases; nucleotides outside the gene matches: 14. CDR3 length equals 16 residues. CDR3 region: CASSLLSGRALGEQFF. CDR3 sequence (DNA): TGTGCCAGCAGCCTTTTAAGCGGGAGGGCCTTGGGAGAGCAGTTCTTC.

The V gene is TRBV29-1, the J gene TRBJ2-3; D not resolved. Germline lookup yields CDR1 SQVTM and CDR2 ANQGSEA. The germline V and J ends were trimmed by 4 bases and 5 bases, with 16 bases remaining between them. CDR3 length: 14 amino acids. The CDR3 reads CSVGAATHRDTQYF. The CDR3 DNA reads TGCAGCGTTGGGGCCGCGACCCACAGAGATACGCAGTATTTT.

The chain uses TRBV7-3 and TRBJ2-3; no clear D. The CDR3 has 13 residues. Trimming removed 5 bases at V and 0 bases at J, with 6 bases between. Germline CDR1 SGHTA, CDR2 FQGTGA. This CDR3 reads CASSLKSTDTQYF. The CDR3 nucleotides read TGTGCCAGCAGCCTTAAAAGCACAGATACGCAGTATTTT.

This rearrangement joins TRBV13 to TRBJ2-5, with 12 bases lining up with TRBD2. The germline gives CDR1 PRHDT, CDR2 FYEKMQ (reference sequence). V lost 4 bases, J lost 0 bases, and 3 bases stayed unmatched. The CDR3 runs to 16 residues. DNA for the CDR3: TGTGCCAGCAGCTCCCGACTAGCGGGAGACCAAGAGACCCAGTACTTC. Its protein is CASSSRLAGDQETQYF.

This chain joins TRBV5-5 and TRBJ2-7; D gene unclear. V was pared by 0 bases and J by 2 bases, with 6 bases between. This CDR3 is 13 amino acids long. CDR1 and CDR2 (germline): SGHKS, YYEKEE (reference sequence). Here the CDR3 DNA reads TGTGCCAGCAGCTTGGACGGCACCTACGAGCAGTACTTC. Translated, it gives CASSLDGTYEQYF.